The 28 T cell receptor beta chains listed next were all sequenced from one sample in a study of blood T cell repertoires in COVID-19. Clones were sequenced by immunoSEQ multiplex PCR, and TCRdb holds only the in-frame ones, with some missing. Of 200,000 to 250,000 clones in the sample, 75% to 90% were seen once. Sequencing used peripheral blood. The receptors were sampled from a woman aged 25 to 39 who had recovered from COVID-19.

V is TRBV11-2 and J is TRBJ1-5, with D possibly matching TRBD1 (5 bases). Germline V gives CDR1 SGHAT, CDR2 FQNNGV. This CDR3 comprises 19 residues. Trimming removed 4 bases from V and 2 bases from J, with 24 bases in between. CDR3 DNA: TGTGCCAGCAGCTCCCCTAGACAAACAGGAGAAATAGGCAATCAGCCCCAGCATTTT. Translating it yields CASSSPRQTGEIGNQPQHF.

DNA for the CDR3: TGTGCCAGCAGTGTAGACCAGGGCACCGGGGAGCTGTTTTTT. Protein product: CASSVDQGTGELFF. The rearrangement joins TRBV6-4 to TRBJ2-2; TRBD1 is a possible D gene (5 bases). The CDR3 runs to 14 residues. V lost 4 bases, J lost 4 bases, and 10 bases lay in between. Germline-derived CDR1 and CDR2 are MRHNA and SNTAGT.

The genes are TRBV25-1 and TRBJ2-6; D unresolved. The CDR3 is 15 amino acids. CDR1 and CDR2 (germline): MGHDK, SYGVNS. V lost 0 bases and J 1 base, leaving 4 bases between the germline ends. CDR3 amino acids: CASSEYQSGANVLTF. CDR3 nucleotide sequence: TGTGCCAGCAGTGAATACCAGTCTGGGGCCAACGTCCTGACTTTC.

The chain couples TRBV7-3 to TRBJ2-1; 10 nucleotides line up with TRBD2. V was pared by 1 base and J by 7 bases, with 10 bases of the junction left unmatched. The CDR3 extends over 17 amino acids. CDR1 and CDR2 from the germline V gene are SGHTA and FQGTGA. The CDR3 nucleotides read TGTGCCAGCAGCTTAATTGGAGGTAGCGGGGGGTTGAATGAGCAGTTCTTC. It codes for CASSLIGGSGGLNEQFF. Full variable domain (rest looked up from reference TRBV7-3 and TRBJ2-1): GAGVSQTPSNKVTEKGKYVELRCDPISGHTALYWYRQSLGQGPEFLIYFQGTGAADDSGLPNDRFFAVRPEGSVSTLKIQRTERGDSAVYLCASSLIGGSGGLNEQFFGPGTRLTVL.

The gene calls are TRBV7-2 and TRBJ1-1, with D possibly being TRBD1 (5 bases). Trimming removed 2 bases from V and 5 bases from J, with 15 bases in between. The CDR3 consists of 15 residues. Germline values: CDR1 SGHTA, CDR2 FQGNSA. CDR3 loop: CASSLRGTGGTEAFF. The CDR3 DNA reads TGTGCCAGCAGCTTACGGGGAACCGGGGGGACTGAAGCTTTCTTT.

The chain joins TRBV5-1 to TRBJ2-5; D remains ambiguous. The CDR3 is 14 amino acids. Germline V CDR1 and CDR2: SGHRS, YFSETQ. V lost 7 bases and J 2 bases, leaving 15 bases between the germline ends. CDR3 DNA sequence: TGCGCCAGCCACGAAACCGTCGGGCAAGAGACCCAGTACTTC. Translating gives CASHETVGQETQYF.

This rearrangement joins TRBV4-2 to TRBJ1-4; the D is unclear. V was shortened by 1 base and J by 7 bases, with 13 bases between the two germline ends. Looked up from germline, CDR1 is LGHNA and CDR2 is YNFKEQ. The CDR3 covers 15 residues. The CDR3 sequence: CASSQVAVTSEKLFF. In DNA form, the CDR3 reads TGTGCCAGCAGCCAAGTCGCGGTGACGAGTGAAAAACTGTTTTTT.

The V gene is TRBV6-6, the J gene TRBJ1-3; D is possibly TRBD1 (5 bases). CDR3 length: 15 amino acids. Trimming pared 0 bases from V and 4 bases from J, leaving 10 bases between. Per the germline V gene, CDR1 is MNHNY and CDR2 is SVGAGI (reference sequence). The CDR3 reads CASSYSSGNGNTIYF. The CDR3 coding sequence is TGTGCCAGCAGTTACTCTTCAGGGAACGGAAACACCATATATTTT.

The V and J genes are TRBV24-1 and TRBJ1-2, with 8 nucleotides matching TRBD1. The CDR3 length is 12 residues. V shed 9 bases and J 8 bases; nucleotides not matched to a gene: 7. The germline CDR1 and CDR2 sequences are KGHDR and SFDVKD. The CDR3 nucleotides read TGTGCCACCTGGGGACAGGTGGAGGGCTACACCTTC. It yields the protein CATWGQVEGYTF.

The chain employs TRBV5-4 and TRBJ2-3, with D maybe TRBD2 (6 bases). This CDR3 is 15 amino acids long. Germline V gene data show CDR1 as SGHNT and CDR2 as YYREEE (reference sequence). The V gene lost 3 bases and the J gene lost 0 bases, with 11 bases spanning the gap. In DNA form, the CDR3 reads TGTGCCAGCAGCTCGCGGAGGGCCAGCACAGATACGCAGTATTTT. Amino acid sequence: CASSSRRASTDTQYF.

The rearrangement links TRBV2 to TRBJ1-2; tentatively, D is TRBD1 (6 bases). V gave up 7 bases and J gave up 8 bases, with 14 bases separating them. Germline V gene lookup returns CDR1 SNHLY and CDR2 FYNNEI. The CDR3 sequence is 12 residues long. The CDR3 DNA is TGTGCCAGCAATGGGGGCGCAGAGGGCTACACCTTC. Amino acid sequence: CASNGGAEGYTF.

The rearrangement uses TRBV7-2 and TRBJ2-1, with 7 bases matching TRBD2. With 0 bases clipped from V and 1 base from J, the junction kept 3 bases outside the gene matches. Germline V gene data show CDR1 as SGHTA and CDR2 as FQGNSA. CDR3 length: 16 amino acids. CDR3 protein: CASSLASGLSYNEQFF. CDR3 nucleotides: TGTGCCAGCAGCTTAGCTAGCGGGCTTTCCTACAATGAGCAGTTCTTC.

The rearrangement joins TRBV18 to TRBJ2-7; possible D gene TRBD2, 5 bases. This CDR3 has 12 residues. CDR1 is KGHSH, CDR2 LQKENI, per germline. V was shortened by 8 bases and J by 0 bases, with 8 bases between the two germline ends. In DNA, the CDR3 is TGTGCCAGCGCGGGCAGCTCCTACGAGCAGTACTTC. It codes for CASAGSSYEQYF.

The chain is built from TRBV4-2 and TRBJ1-1; TRBD1 is a possible D gene (6 bases). This CDR3 comprises 14 residues. The germline V and J ends were trimmed by 0 bases and 1 base, with 6 bases remaining between them. Looked up from germline, CDR1 is LGHNA and CDR2 is YNFKEQ. CDR3 protein: CASSQEGQNTEAFF. In DNA, the CDR3 is TGTGCCAGCAGCCAAGAGGGACAGAACACTGAAGCTTTCTTT.

This chain links TRBV5-1 with TRBJ1-1, with D hard to call. Germline values: CDR1 SGHRS, CDR2 YFSETQ. The CDR3 is made up of 16 amino acids. V lost 4 bases, J lost 1 base, and 17 bases lay in between. In nucleotides, the CDR3 is TGCGCCAGCAGCCTGACGGCGGCAGTCCGGAACACTGAAGCTTTCTTT. Its protein product is CASSLTAAVRNTEAFF.

This chain joins TRBV6-5 and TRBJ2-6; D gene ambiguous. The CDR3 is made up of 15 amino acids. Germline lookup yields CDR1 MNHEY and CDR2 SVGAGI. Trimming pared 4 bases from V and 0 bases from J, leaving 7 bases between. The CDR3 coding sequence is TGTGCCAGCAGTTCCGAGTTCTCTGGGGCCAACGTCCTGACTTTC. It translates to CASSSEFSGANVLTF.

J is TRBJ2-1 and V is TRBV5-1, with D possibly matching TRBD2 (7 bases). In germline, CDR1 is SGHRS, CDR2 YFSETQ. The CDR3 covers 14 residues. Trimming took 0 bases from V and 10 from J, leaving 14 bases between them. Written as DNA, the CDR3 is TGCGCCAGCAGCTTGGTAACAGGGAGGGAGGAGCAGTTCTTC. This translates into CASSLVTGREEQFF.

The chain couples TRBV20-1 to TRBJ2-7, with 7 bases lining up with TRBD2. The germline gives CDR1 DFQATT, CDR2 SNEGSKA (reference sequence). Trimming removed 3 bases from V and 4 bases from J; junction bases left unmatched: 12. The CDR3 is made up of 15 amino acids. The CDR3 loop reads CSASHSRLAEYEQYF. CDR3 DNA: TGCAGTGCTAGTCACTCCCGACTAGCCGAATACGAGCAGTACTTC.

As regards this clone: One end of the junction is discordant with germline, which a read error may explain. The chain combines TRBV6-2 or TRBV6-3 with TRBJ1-5; 7 bases agree with TRBD1. The CDR3 has 15 amino acids. Germline-derived CDR1 and CDR2 are MNHEY and SVGEGT. In DNA form, the CDR3 reads TGTGCCAGCACTTACCAGGGGGGTGGCAATCAGCCCCAGCATTTT. Its translation: CASTYQGGGNQPQHF.

This clone was seen more than once but under ten times. The chain couples TRBV10-3 to TRBJ1-2; 9 bases fit TRBD1. Germline assignment: CDR1 ENHRY and CDR2 SYGVKD. There are 14 residues in the CDR3. Germline trimming cut 6 bases from V and 0 bases from J; bases unmatched to any gene: 2. CDR3 sequence reads: CAISGQGPNYGYTF. Written as DNA, the CDR3 is TGTGCCATCAGCGGACAGGGGCCTAACTATGGCTACACCTTC.

The CDR3 region is CASSYTDRGYTF. CDR3 DNA: TGTGCCAGCAGTTACACAGACAGGGGCTACACCTTC. The chain carries TRBV12-3 or TRBV12-4 and TRBJ1-2; a weak D match, TRBD1 (6 bases). Trimming took 4 bases from V and 8 from J, leaving 11 bases between them. The length of the CDR3 is 12 residues.

The V call is TRBV9, the J call TRBJ1-2; D possibly corresponds to TRBD1 (6 bases). The germline V and J ends were trimmed by 5 bases and 5 bases, with 16 bases remaining between them. In germline, CDR1 is SGDLS, CDR2 YYNGEE. The CDR3 loop spans 14 amino acids. The CDR3 region has the DNA TGTGCCAGCAGGAAAACAGGGACGGGGTATGGCTACACCTTC. Protein product: CASRKTGTGYGYTF. Together with reference TRBV9 and TRBJ1-2, the CDR3 gives the full variable domain: DSGVTQTPKHLITATGQRVTLRCSPRSGDLSVYWYQQSLDQGLQFLIQYYNGEERAKGNILERFSAQQFPDLHSELNLSSLELGDSALYFCASRKTGTGYGYTFGSGTRLTVV.

The chain is built from TRBV7-9 and TRBJ2-3; 9 nucleotides agree with TRBD2. Germline trimming cut 1 base from V and 6 bases from J; bases unmatched to any gene: 11. This CDR3 is built from 17 residues. The V gene's germline CDR1 is SEHNR and CDR2 FQNEAQ (reference sequence). The CDR3 protein is CASSLVVAGGPGDTQYF. In DNA, the CDR3 is TGTGCCAGCAGCTTAGTCGTGGCGGGGGGGCCTGGCGATACGCAGTATTTT.

The J gene is TRBJ2-7, the V gene TRBV9; 12 nucleotides match TRBD1. In germline, CDR1 is SGDLS, CDR2 YYNGEE. There are 15 residues in the CDR3. V shed 3 bases and J 2 bases; nucleotides not matched to a gene: 3. Written as DNA, the CDR3 is TGTGCCAGCAGCGGCGGGACAGGGGGCCCCTACGAGCAGTACTTC. Protein: CASSGGTGGPYEQYF.

The V and J genes are TRBV4-1 and TRBJ1-6, with 7 positions matching TRBD1. V shed 1 base and J 7 bases; nucleotides not matched to a gene: 10. Germline-derived CDR1 and CDR2 are MGHRA and YSYEKL. CDR3 size: 17 residues. The CDR3 bases are TGCGCCAGCAGCCAAGGTCCTCAGGGGGGACCCAATTCACCCCTCCACTTT. Protein product: CASSQGPQGGPNSPLHF.

Only a few counts were recorded for this clone. The chain joins TRBV29-1 to TRBJ1-1; tentative D call: TRBD1 (5 bases). The CDR3 has 15 amino acids. Germline V gene sequence: CDR1 SQVTM, CDR2 ANQGSEA. V was cut by 6 bases and J by 3 bases, with 20 bases left in between. The CDR3 loop is CSVTGGVGVYTEAFF. The CDR3, as DNA: TGCAGCGTGACCGGGGGGGTCGGTGTCTACACTGAAGCTTTCTTT.

V and J are TRBV5-1 and TRBJ2-7; the match to TRBD1 covers 8 bases. CDR3 length equals 14 residues. Germline CDR1 is SGHRS and CDR2 is YFSETQ. Trimming took 4 bases from V and 7 from J; bases not matched to a gene: 10. CDR3 region: CASSPGRGRGEQYF. The DNA of the CDR3 is TGCGCCAGCAGCCCGGGCAGGGGGCGCGGGGAGCAGTACTTC. The full variable domain, rest sourced from reference TRBV5-1 and TRBJ2-7, is KAGVTQTPRYLIKTRGQQVTLSCSPISGHRSVSWYQQTPGQGLQFLFEYFSETQRNKGNFPGRFSGRQFSNSRSEMNVSTLELGDSALYLCASSPGRGRGEQYFGPGTRLTVT.

This chain links TRBV7-2 with TRBJ1-5, with D possibly matching TRBD1 (6 bases). V was cut by 0 bases and J by 6 bases, with 9 bases left in between. There are 14 residues in the CDR3. CDR1 is SGHTA, CDR2 FQGNSA, per germline. Here the CDR3 reads CASSLAGQFQPQHF. In DNA, the CDR3 is TGTGCCAGCAGCTTAGCCGGACAGTTTCAGCCCCAGCATTTT. Full variable domain (outside the CDR3, taken from reference TRBV7-2 and TRBJ1-5): GAGVSQSPSNKVTEKGKDVELRCDPISGHTALYWYRQSLGQGLEFLIYFQGNSAPDKSGLPSDRFSAERTGGSVSTLTIQRTQQEDSAVYLCASSLAGQFQPQHFGDGTRLSIL.